This T cell receptor (beta chain) was sequenced in a study of T-cell reconstitution after alpha-beta-depleted transplantation in children. Trimming pared 1 base from V and 6 bases from J, leaving 15 bases between. Germline CDR1 reads SGHVT; CDR2 reads SQSDAQ. This CDR3 is built from 15 residues. TCRbeta library construction was performed incorporating unique molecular identifiers. Each CDR3 protein is one row after TCRdb ran MiXCR on the PCR reads. The sample gives 300,000 or so distinct CDR3 sequences, 9.9% of which show up once; roughly a tenth is in the top ten. The sequence was collected from a human donor who donated a stem cell graft to a child with SCID. The specimen was PBMCs from the stem cell graft donor, collected from the stem cell graft. The chain employs TRBV7-4 and TRBJ1-1, with D possibly being TRBD1 (5 bases). CDR3 coding DNA: TGTGCCAGCAGCTTAGTTGGGGGACCACTGGCTGAAGCTTTCTTT. Translation gives CASSLVGGPLAEAFF.